This T cell receptor (beta chain) was documented in a study of CD8+ T cells in alopecia areata. Study-level information: Twice daily, treated patients received 5 to 10 mg of oral tofacitinib.

V lost 4 bases and J lost 0, with 13 bases in between. CDR3 size: 16 residues. The germline gives CDR1 SGHRS, CDR2 YFSETQ. Following RNA extraction, reverse transcription yielded cDNA that acted as the sequencing template. This table comes from immunoSEQ multiplex PCR, and its TCRdb copy is limited to in-frame clones, with some not included. The sample lists roughly 110,000 clones, 80% to 85% occurring once. As for treatment: oral pan-JAK inhibitor, 5-10 mg twice daily. Collection of lesional scalp punch biopsies and peripheral blood was performed in alopecia areata patients. The specimen was CD8+ T cells sorted from blood, collected at week 24, from a patient treated with tofacitinib. The source is a human donor with alopecia areata. The gene calls are TRBV5-1 and TRBJ2-2, with D unresolved. The CDR3 region is CASSPVSLANTGELFF. For the CDR3, the DNA is TGCGCCAGCAGCCCCGTTTCTTTGGCGAACACCGGGGAGCTGTTTTTT.